This T cell receptor (beta chain) appears in the sequencing data of a study of a mutant IDH1 vaccine in newly diagnosed glioma. Across the whole study: Vaccine administration was initiated 4-6 weeks following radiotherapy alone, or with temozolomide cycles.

On this clone itself: The antigen remains undetermined.

Specified time point: week 11, during vaccination. The vaccine gave 300 ug of a 20-mer mutant IDH1 peptide subcutaneously per dose. Looked up from germline, CDR1 is PRHDT and CDR2 is FYEKMQ (reference sequence). Trimming took 2 bases from V and 5 from J, leaving 8 bases between them. The CDR3 sequence is 13 residues long. Repertoires were generated with immunoSEQ multiplex PCR, while TCRdb's copy carries only in-frame clones and drops some. The top ten hold approximately 6.1% of the sample, which has 55,000 to 65,000 clones, 80% seen once. The source material was PBMCs, sampled from a glioma patient whose treatment included an IDH1 peptide vaccine. The genes are TRBV13 and TRBJ2-3; D uncertain. This sequence originates from a man aged 45-60 years with glioma. The CDR3 nucleotides are TGTGCCAGCAGCTTAACTCCGGGAGATACGCAGTATTTT. Translation gives CASSLTPGDTQYF.